A single sample gave rise to the 29 T cell receptor beta chains below, sequenced in a study of blood T cell repertoires in COVID-19. Libraries were prepared by immunoSEQ multiplex PCR; TCRdb keeps only in-frame clonotypes and omits some of them. This table holds roughly 79,000 clones, 70% to 90% found once. Material for sequencing was peripheral blood. The source is a man aged 50-60 years with active COVID-19.

The count of this clone is one. This rearrangement joins TRBV27 to TRBJ2-6; maybe TRBD1 (6 bases). The V and J ends lost 0 bases and 0 bases respectively, with 18 bases between them. CDR1 is MNHEY, CDR2 SMNVEV, per germline (reference sequence). The CDR3 loop spans 20 amino acids. In nucleotides, the CDR3 is TGTGCCAGCAGTTTATCGTACAGGGACCTTAGTTACTCTGGGGCCAACGTCCTGACTTTC. Translation gives CASSLSYRDLSYSGANVLTF.

The chain has TRBV5-6 and TRBJ1-5, with 7 nucleotides matching TRBD1. Trimming removed 4 bases from V and 4 bases from J; junction bases left unmatched: 2. Germline V gene lookup returns CDR1 SGHDT and CDR2 YYEEEE. CDR3 size: 13 residues. The CDR3 loop is CASSPGGNQPQHF. In nucleotides, the CDR3 is TGTGCCAGCAGCCCAGGGGGGAATCAGCCCCAGCATTTT.

The genes are TRBV6-5 and TRBJ1-1; D may be TRBD1 (5 bases). The germline V and J ends were trimmed by 2 bases and 13 bases, with 11 bases remaining between them. The germline V gene encodes CDR1 MNHEY and CDR2 SVGAGI. The CDR3 extends over 11 amino acids. The CDR3 spells CASSYRQGVFF. CDR3 nucleotides: TGTGCCAGCAGTTACCGGCAGGGCGTTTTCTTT.

V is TRBV2 and J is TRBJ2-1; 11 bases match TRBD2. Looked up from germline, CDR1 is SNHLY and CDR2 is FYNNEI. This CDR3 contains 15 residues. J lost 5 bases, V lost 6 bases, and 6 bases had no gene match. The CDR3 nucleotides are TGTGCCAGCAGAGAACTAGCGGGAGTGAACAATGAGCAGTTCTTC. This encodes CASRELAGVNNEQFF.

The rearrangement uses TRBV20-1 and TRBJ2-3; 9 bases are a match to TRBD2. V lost 3 bases, J lost 5 bases, and 6 bases stayed unmatched. The germline V gene has CDR1 DFQATT and CDR2 SNEGSKA (reference sequence). The CDR3 consists of 14 residues. CDR3 DNA sequence: TGCAGTGCTAGTCGCGGGGGGGCCGGAGATACGCAGTATTTT. Encoded protein: CSASRGGAGDTQYF.

V gene TRBV5-8 combines with J gene TRBJ2-3; no clear D. Germline V gene data show CDR1 as SGHTS and CDR2 as YDEGEE. The CDR3 sequence is 14 residues long. V lost 2 bases to trimming and J lost 3 bases, with 10 bases between them. The CDR3 sequence: CASSFRVVTDTQYF. Here the CDR3 DNA reads TGTGCCAGCAGCTTTCGCGTTGTTACAGATACGCAGTATTTT.

V gene TRBV5-1 combines with J gene TRBJ2-3; 9 bases line up with TRBD1. V lost 2 bases and J lost 7; bases outside the gene matches: 5. This CDR3 region has 14 residues. Germline V gene lookup returns CDR1 SGHRS and CDR2 YFSETQ. The CDR3: CASSFGDRVNTQYF. DNA for the CDR3: TGCGCCAGCAGCTTTGGGGACAGGGTTAATACGCAGTATTTT.

This chain joins TRBV3-1 (or the pseudogene TRBV3-2) and TRBJ2-5; no clear D gene. Trimming cost V 3 bases and J 5 bases, with 7 bases left between them. Germline V gene lookup returns CDR1 LGHDT and CDR2 YNNKEL (reference sequence). The length of the CDR3 is 12 residues. The CDR3: CASSQPRETQYF. The CDR3 DNA sequence: TGTGCCAGCAGCCAGCCGCGGGAGACCCAGTACTTC.

The chain recombines TRBV7-3 with TRBJ1-1; tentative D call: TRBD1 (5 bases). Per germline, CDR1 SGHTA and CDR2 FQGTGA. Trimming pared 3 bases from V and 6 bases from J, leaving 11 bases between. CDR3 length: 13 residues. CDR3 amino acids: CASSFQGLSEAFF. In DNA, the CDR3 is TGTGCCAGCAGCTTTCAGGGATTGTCTGAAGCTTTCTTT.

V and J are TRBV11-2 and TRBJ2-1, with D possibly TRBD2 on 6 matching bases. The germline CDR1 and CDR2 sequences are SGHAT and FQNNGV. The CDR3 extends over 14 amino acids. Trimming shortened V by 3 bases and J by 7 bases, and 13 bases separated the two germline ends. CDR3 nucleotides: TGTGCCAGCAGCTTGGAGCCTGGGGGGAATGAGCAGTTCTTC. This translates into CASSLEPGGNEQFF.

This sequence joins TRBV5-1 and TRBJ2-2, with D unclear. The length of the CDR3 is 15 residues. Germline assignment: CDR1 SGHRS and CDR2 YFSETQ. Trimming shortened V by 2 bases and J by 3 bases, and 11 bases separated the two germline ends. CDR3 sequence reads: CASSFGGGDTGELFF. The CDR3 region has the DNA TGCGCCAGCAGCTTCGGTGGCGGAGACACCGGGGAGCTGTTTTTT.

The J gene is TRBJ2-1, the V gene TRBV7-3; D unresolved. This CDR3 is 14 amino acids long. Trimming cost V 2 bases and J 5 bases, with 10 bases left between them. Germline V lookup: CDR1 SGHTA, CDR2 FQGTGA. CDR3 in DNA: TGTGCCAGCAGCTTAGGCCCCCTTAACAATGAGCAGTTCTTC. Translation gives CASSLGPLNNEQFF.

The V and J genes are TRBV5-4 and TRBJ2-1, with 9 bases that match TRBD2. The J segment lost 9 bases and the V segment lost 3 bases, leaving 13 bases of the junction unmatched. Germline-derived CDR1 and CDR2 are SGHNT and YYREEE (reference sequence). The CDR3 totals 16 residues. DNA for the CDR3: TGTGCCAGCAGCTCCGATGGGGCGGGAGGGCCGGGTGAGCAGTTCTTC. Protein product: CASSSDGAGGPGEQFF.

The chain uses TRBV14 and TRBJ1-2; 7 positions agree with TRBD1. This CDR3 spans 15 amino acids. After removal of 4 bases from V and 4 bases from J, the junction contained 9 bases not matched to a gene. Germline V gene lookup returns CDR1 SGHDN and CDR2 FVKESK. The CDR3 region has the DNA TGTGCCAGCAGCCTAGCGACAGGGAGCCCCTATGGCTACACCTTC. Its protein product is CASSLATGSPYGYTF. Full variable domain (missing parts from reference TRBV14 and TRBJ1-2): EAGVTQFPSHSVIEKGQTVTLRCDPISGHDNLYWYRRVMGKEIKFLLHFVKESKQDESGMPNNRFLAERTGGTYSTLKVQPAELEDSGVYFCASSLATGSPYGYTFGSGTRLTVV.

This chain joins TRBV3-1 (or the pseudogene TRBV3-2) and TRBJ2-6, with 11 positions matching TRBD2. V lost 1 base and J lost 1; bases outside the gene matches: 3. Germline CDR1 LGHDT, CDR2 YNNKEL (reference sequence). This CDR3 has 18 residues. In nucleotides, the CDR3 is TGTGCCAGCAGCCAAGTACTAGCGGGAGAGTCTGGGGCCAACGTCCTGACTTTC. Protein: CASSQVLAGESGANVLTF.

The rearrangement uses TRBV3-1 (or the pseudogene TRBV3-2) and TRBJ2-3, with a weak D call TRBD2 (5 bases). Between the trimmed V and J ends, which lost 4 bases and 1 base, there was a span of 12 bases. The CDR3 covers 15 residues. Germline CDR1 LGHDT, CDR2 YNNKEL (reference sequence). The CDR3 DNA follows: TGTGCCAGCAGCCCAGGACTGACTGGCACAGATACGCAGTATTTT. This codes for CASSPGLTGTDTQYF.

The J gene is TRBJ1-5, the V gene TRBV2; D gene unclear. CDR3 length: 13 amino acids. V lost 7 bases and J lost 0, with 7 bases in between. Looked up from germline, CDR1 is SNHLY and CDR2 is FYNNEI. CDR3 nucleotide sequence: TGTGCCAGCATGCGGAGTAGCAATCAGCCCCAGCATTTT. Its protein is CASMRSSNQPQHF.

This CDR3 is CASSFDRGRGQGNEQFF. Written as DNA, the CDR3 is TGTGCCAGCAGTTTCGATCGTGGCAGGGGGCAGGGAAATGAGCAGTTCTTC. The rearrangement uses TRBV27 and TRBJ2-1, with TRBD1 identical over 8 bases. The CDR3 is 17 residues long. Germline trimming cut 3 bases from V and 7 bases from J; bases unmatched to any gene: 14. Germline CDR1 reads MNHEY; CDR2 reads SMNVEV (reference sequence).

J is TRBJ2-7 and V is TRBV25-1; TRBD2 agrees at 7 bases. The CDR3 has 11 residues. J gave up 3 bases and V 11 bases, and 4 bases lay outside the gene matches. Germline assignment: CDR1 MGHDK and CDR2 SYGVNS. DNA for the CDR3: TGTGCCGGGGGGGAGATCTACGAGCAGTACTTC. This translates into CAGGEIYEQYF.

This clone was counted between two and nine times. The rearrangement links TRBV29-1 to TRBJ2-3, with D hard to call. The CDR3 is 14 residues long. V was trimmed by 4 bases and J by 3 bases, leaving 14 bases between them. Germline CDR1 and CDR2: SQVTM and ANQGSEA. The CDR3 sequence is CSVGWNGVTDTQYF. CDR3 DNA sequence: TGCAGCGTTGGGTGGAACGGAGTGACAGATACGCAGTATTTT.

The genes are TRBV24-1 and TRBJ1-2; D is ambiguous. The germline CDR1 and CDR2 sequences are KGHDR and SFDVKD. The CDR3 is 14 amino acids. V was pared by 4 bases and J by 3 bases, with 11 bases between. CDR3: CATSDHRQYYGYTF. CDR3 DNA: TGTGCCACCAGTGACCACCGACAATACTATGGCTACACCTTC.

This chain uses TRBV7-8 with TRBJ2-1; 8 nucleotides line up with TRBD2. The germline V gene has CDR1 SGHVS and CDR2 FQNEAQ. This CDR3 comprises 15 residues. The V and J ends lost 3 bases and 4 bases, in that order; junction bases with no gene match: 5. The CDR3 DNA follows: TGTGCCAGCAGCTTCACCGGGACTAGGTACAATGAGCAGTTCTTC. It encodes CASSFTGTRYNEQFF.

In its sample, this clone was seen once. The chain couples TRBV10-3 to TRBJ2-2; maybe TRBD1 (6 bases). CDR3 length equals 13 residues. The V gene's germline CDR1 is ENHRY and CDR2 SYGVKD. Trimming stripped 5 bases from V and 6 bases from J, with 10 bases between. CDR3 DNA sequence: TGTGCCATCAGTACAGGGAGTGCCGGGGAGCTGTTTTTT. This sequence encodes CAISTGSAGELFF.

This clone was seen more than once but under ten times. This rearrangement joins TRBV28 to TRBJ2-7; TRBD1 matches 11 bases. Looked up from germline, CDR1 is MDHEN and CDR2 is SYDVKM. This CDR3 is built from 15 residues. J gave up 5 bases and V 6 bases, and 9 bases lay outside the gene matches. The CDR3: CASRSYGQGANEQYF. Here the CDR3 DNA reads TGTGCCAGCAGGTCCTATGGACAGGGGGCAAACGAGCAGTACTTC.

The J gene is TRBJ1-1, the V gene TRBV5-1; D perhaps matches TRBD1 (6 bases). The CDR3 sequence is 14 residues long. Trimming pared 3 bases from V and 4 bases from J, leaving 13 bases between. Germline CDR1 is SGHRS and CDR2 is YFSETQ. For the CDR3, the DNA is TGCGCCAGCAGCTCAGGGCGAGGGGGCACTGAAGCTTTCTTT. Its translation is CASSSGRGGTEAFF.

This clone was seen a handful of times. The genes are TRBV4-2 and TRBJ1-6; the D gene is possibly TRBD1 (5 bases). Germline CDR1 is LGHNA and CDR2 is YNFKEQ. The CDR3 sequence is 17 residues long. Trimming removed 3 bases at V and 7 bases at J, with 19 bases between. The CDR3 here is CASSQSGGGVTNSPLHF. CDR3 bases: TGTGCCAGCAGCCAGTCCGGGGGAGGAGTTACCAATTCACCCCTCCACTTT.

The V call is TRBV18, the J call TRBJ1-4, with TRBD1 matching 8 bases. This CDR3 region has 13 residues. The germline gives CDR1 KGHSH, CDR2 LQKENI. Germline trimming cut 9 bases from V and 5 bases from J; bases unmatched to any gene: 5. This CDR3 is CASTRDRNEKLFF. CDR3 bases: TGTGCCAGTACCCGGGACAGGAATGAAAAACTGTTTTTT.

The rearrangement joins TRBV15 to TRBJ2-7; no clear D gene. Germline V gene lookup returns CDR1 LNHNV and CDR2 YYDKDF (reference sequence). The ends were cut back, 0 bases at V and 5 bases at J, with 14 bases in the middle. The CDR3 spans 15 residues. The CDR3 coding sequence is TGTGCCACCAGCAGAGATGCGACTTCCCAAGACGAGCAGTACTTC. Its translation is CATSRDATSQDEQYF.

The rearrangement links TRBV18 to TRBJ2-5; 8 nucleotides agree with TRBD1. Germline CDR1 is KGHSH and CDR2 is LQKENI. V was pared by 6 bases and J by 2 bases, with 8 bases of the junction left unmatched. The CDR3 extends over 15 amino acids. CDR3 sequence: CASSVGTGLQETQYF. CDR3 sequence (DNA): TGTGCCAGCTCGGTCGGGACAGGATTACAAGAGACCCAGTACTTC.